Listed below are T cell receptor beta chains from one sample, sequenced in a study of shared clonotypes between healthy human individuals. Produced via immunoSEQ multiplex PCR; TCRdb's table is partial and in-frame only. The sample has about 1 million clones; approximately 80% are singletons. The source material was memory CD4+ T cells from PBMCs. These TCRs come from a man aged 18-30 years in good health. Some clones in this sample may be carry-over from other donors' samples. CDR3s include the opening cysteine and the closing phenylalanine or tryptophan. A D gene is named only where the DNA matches it firmly. The size entry is marked missing in some rows and otherwise reads once, few, many or a size class.

D: TRBD2
V: TRBV4-1
J: TRBJ2-2
size: NA
CDR3: CASSQYGLADTGELFF
DNA: TGCGCCAGCAGCCAGTACGGACTAGCGGACACCGGGGAGCTGTTTTTT

D: NA
V: TRBV7-7
J: TRBJ2-5
size: NA
CDR3: CASSPSPGSQETQYF
DNA: TGTGCCAGCAGTCCATCTCCGGGCAGCCAAGAGACCCAGTACTTC

D: TRBD2
V: TRBV18
J: TRBJ2-3
size: NA
CDR3: CASSQGTSGSADTQYF
DNA: TGTGCCAGCTCACAGGGGACTAGCGGGAGTGCAGATACGCAGTATTTT

D: NA
V: TRBV7-9
J: TRBJ1-3
size: NA
CDR3: CASSLGISGNTIYF
DNA: TGTGCCAGCAGCTTGGGCATCTCGGGAAACACCATATATTTT

D: NA
V: TRBV27
J: TRBJ2-1
size: NA
CDR3: CASSLYFRQAMGNEQFF
DNA: TGTGCCAGCAGTTTATACTTTCGTCAGGCGATGGGGAATGAGCAGTTCTTC

D: NA
V: TRBV10-1
J: TRBJ2-1
size: NA
CDR3: CASSGPGALYNEQFF
DNA: TGCGCCAGCAGTGGGCCGGGGGCCCTTTACAATGAGCAGTTCTTC

D: TRBD1
V: TRBV5-1
J: TRBJ2-3
size: NA
CDR3: CASSGGTGALTDTQYF
DNA: TGCGCCAGCAGCGGGGGGACAGGGGCCCTCACAGATACGCAGTATTTT

D: TRBD1
V: TRBV6-6
J: TRBJ1-2
size: NA
CDR3: CAARGQVTYGYTF
DNA: TGTGCCGCCCGGGGACAGGTGACCTATGGCTACACCTTC

D: NA
V: TRBV9
J: TRBJ2-7
size: NA
CDR3: CASSVDGSGEQYF
DNA: TGTGCCAGCAGCGTAGATGGGTCCGGGGAGCAGTACTTC

D: NA
V: TRBV20-1
J: TRBJ2-7
size: NA
CDR3: CSATTNGEQYF
DNA: TGCAGTGCTACCACTAACGGCGAGCAGTACTTC

D: TRBD2
V: TRBV5-1
J: TRBJ2-7
size: NA
CDR3: CASSLTSGPTYEQYF
DNA: TGCGCCAGCAGCTTGACTAGCGGGCCAACCTACGAGCAGTACTTC

D: TRBD2
V: TRBV27
J: TRBJ2-2
size: once
CDR3: CASSSWTSGAGELFF
DNA: TGTGCCAGCAGTTCTTGGACTAGCGGGGCCGGGGAGCTGTTTTTT

D: NA
V: TRBV5-1
J: TRBJ1-4
size: once
CDR3: CASSFTGFELFF
DNA: TGCGCCAGCAGCTTTACAGGGTTTGAACTGTTTTTT

D: NA
V: TRBV9
J: TRBJ2-1
size: NA
CDR3: CASSSYEGNEQFF
DNA: TGTGCCAGCAGCTCCTACGAGGGGAATGAGCAGTTCTTC

D: TRBD1
V: TRBV5-1
J: TRBJ2-1
size: NA
CDR3: CASSPGTGAGYNEQFF
DNA: TGCGCCAGCAGCCCAGGGACAGGGGCCGGCTACAATGAGCAGTTCTTC

D: TRBD1
V: TRBV6-1
J: TRBJ2-6
size: NA
CDR3: CASSEGGQGPSGANVLTF
DNA: TGTGCCAGCAGTGAAGGCGGACAGGGGCCTTCTGGGGCCAACGTCCTGACTTTC

D: TRBD2
V: TRBV19
J: TRBJ2-1
size: few
CDR3: CASQTSGAYNEQFF
DNA: TGTGCCAGTCAAACTAGCGGGGCCTACAATGAGCAGTTCTTC

D: NA
V: TRBV20-1
J: TRBJ2-1
size: NA
CDR3: CSASLSFEQFF
DNA: TGCAGTGCTAGTCTTTCGTTCGAGCAGTTCTTC

D: NA
V: TRBV30
J: TRBJ2-7
size: NA
CDR3: CAWKRQASYEQYF
DNA: TGTGCCTGGAAGCGACAGGCCTCCTACGAGCAGTACTTC

D: NA
V: TRBV5-4
J: TRBJ2-5
size: NA
CDR3: CASSLEVGSEQTQYF
DNA: TGTGCCAGCAGCTTGGAGGTGGGGTCAGAACAGACCCAGTACTTC

D: NA
V: TRBV28
J: TRBJ2-7
size: NA
CDR3: CASSSTGEVEEQYF
DNA: TGTGCCAGCAGTTCCACAGGGGAGGTGGAGGAGCAGTACTTC

D: TRBD2
V: TRBV5-6
J: TRBJ2-2
size: NA
CDR3: CASSEGLAGNTGELFF
DNA: TGTGCCAGCAGCGAGGGACTAGCGGGAAACACCGGGGAGCTGTTTTTT

D: TRBD2
V: TRBV2
J: TRBJ2-7
size: NA
CDR3: CVSGSGGFYEQYF
DNA: TGTGTCTCGGGAAGCGGGGGATTCTACGAGCAGTACTTC

D: TRBD2
V: TRBV27
J: TRBJ2-1
size: NA
CDR3: CASSFLLAGYNEQFF
DNA: TGTGCCAGCAGTTTTTTACTAGCGGGGTACAATGAGCAGTTCTTC

D: NA
V: TRBV7-9
J: TRBJ1-1
size: NA
CDR3: CASRGRSAEAFF
DNA: TGTGCCAGCAGGGGTAGGTCGGCTGAAGCTTTCTTT

D: TRBD1
V: TRBV19
J: TRBJ1-1
size: NA
CDR3: CASQVGNRGIEGGTEAFF
DNA: TGTGCCAGCCAGGTTGGTAACAGGGGGATAGAGGGTGGCACTGAAGCTTTCTTT